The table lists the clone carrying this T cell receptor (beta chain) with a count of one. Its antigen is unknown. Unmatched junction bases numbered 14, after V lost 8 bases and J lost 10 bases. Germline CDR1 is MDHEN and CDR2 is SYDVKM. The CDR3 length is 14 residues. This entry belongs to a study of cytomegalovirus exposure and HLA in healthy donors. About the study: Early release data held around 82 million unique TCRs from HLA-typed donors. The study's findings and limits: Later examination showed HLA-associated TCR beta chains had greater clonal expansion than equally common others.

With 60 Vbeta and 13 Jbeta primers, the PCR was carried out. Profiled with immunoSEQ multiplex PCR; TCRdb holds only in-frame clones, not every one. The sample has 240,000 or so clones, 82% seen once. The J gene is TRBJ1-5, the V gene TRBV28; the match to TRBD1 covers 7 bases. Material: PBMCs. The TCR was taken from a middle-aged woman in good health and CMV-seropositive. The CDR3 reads CASLTGQDSHPQHF. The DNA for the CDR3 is TGTGCCAGCCTAACAGGACAGGATTCACATCCCCAGCATTTT.